This record covers a single T cell receptor (beta chain). This entry belongs to a study of control samples from healthy donors and cancer patients. V was trimmed by 2 bases and J by 8 bases, leaving 13 bases between them. The CDR3 extends over 13 amino acids. The germline V gene has CDR1 SGHDT and CDR2 YYEEEE. Clones were sequenced by immunoSEQ multiplex PCR, and TCRdb holds only the in-frame ones, with some missing. Found here are fewer than 200,000 clones, nearly 90% of them singletons; the top ten hold 1.4%. The sample comprised blood. V and J are TRBV5-6 and TRBJ1-2; possible D gene TRBD1, 6 bases. This receptor was obtained from a woman between 45 and 60 years old in good health. CDR3: CASSFPGQYGYTF. In DNA form, the CDR3 reads TGTGCCAGCAGCTTCCCTGGACAGTACGGCTACACCTTC.